Listed below are T cell receptor beta chains from one sample, sequenced in a study of cytomegalovirus exposure and HLA in healthy donors. Profiled with immunoSEQ multiplex PCR; TCRdb holds only in-frame clones, not every one. The table lists roughly 150,000 clones, roughly 82% of them singletons. What was sequenced was PBMCs. These receptors all come from a girl under 18 in good health and CMV-seropositive. CDR3s include the opening cysteine and the closing phenylalanine or tryptophan. D genes are given only for firm matches. The listing skips clone size in some rows; elsewhere it reads once, few, many or a size class.

CDR3 protein,CDR3 DNA,V gene,D gene,clone size,J gene
CASSSRTAFTGELFF,TGTGCCAGCAGTTCCCGGACAGCTTTCACCGGGGAGCTGTTTTTT,TRBV2,-,-,TRBJ2-2
CASSYSGDEKLFF,TGTGCCAGCAGTTACTCGGGCGATGAAAAACTGTTTTTT,TRBV6-6,-,once,TRBJ1-4
CASISNAGYGYTF,TGTGCCAGCATCTCAAACGCGGGATATGGCTACACCTTC,TRBV19,-,-,TRBJ1-2
CASSVVGTGAEKLFF,TGTGCCAGCAGCGTAGTCGGGACAGGGGCCGAAAAACTGTTTTTT,TRBV9,TRBD1,-,TRBJ1-4
CASRELYEQYF,TGTGCCAGCAGGGAACTCTACGAGCAGTACTTC,TRBV2,-,once,TRBJ2-7
CASRGSGDPYNEQFF,TGCGCCAGCAGGGGCAGCGGGGACCCCTACAATGAGCAGTTCTTC,TRBV5-1,TRBD2,-,TRBJ2-1
CASSRSYWSSYEQYF,TGTGCCAGCAGTCGCTCATACTGGAGCTCCTACGAGCAGTACTTC,TRBV6-5,-,-,TRBJ2-7
CASSESAYEQYF,TGTGCCAGCAGTGAATCAGCCTACGAGCAGTACTTC,TRBV6-1,-,-,TRBJ2-7
CASGVMGQAYGGYTF,TGTGCCAGCGGGGTCATGGGACAGGCTTATGGTGGCTACACCTTC,TRBV6-1,TRBD1,-,TRBJ1-2
CAISSGTGRSGYTF,TGTGCCATCAGTTCCGGGACAGGGAGGAGTGGCTACACCTTC,TRBV10-3,TRBD1,-,TRBJ1-2
CATGQGSYEQYF,TGTGCCACGGGACAGGGAAGTTACGAGCAGTACTTC,TRBV2,TRBD1,few,TRBJ2-7
CAISSVPSGSRETQYF,TGTGCCATCAGTTCGGTTCCTAGCGGGAGTCGAGAGACCCAGTACTTC,TRBV10-3,TRBD2,-,TRBJ2-5
CASREPTLQGEAFF,TGTGCCAGCAGGGAGCCTACTCTCCAGGGTGAAGCTTTCTTT,TRBV6-1,-,-,TRBJ1-1
CASSLVGTGTYEQYF,TGTGCCAGCAGCTTAGTGGGGACAGGAACCTACGAGCAGTACTTC,TRBV7-2,TRBD1,-,TRBJ2-7
CASRLVGDTQYF,TGCGCCAGCAGGTTGGTCGGGGATACGCAGTATTTT,TRBV5-1,-,-,TRBJ2-3
CASSSYRESQPQHF,TGTGCCAGCAGTTCTTACAGGGAAAGTCAGCCCCAGCATTTT,TRBV28,-,once,TRBJ1-5
CASTPPRVTGSYEQYF,TGTGCCAGCACCCCCCCCCGGGTGACGGGCTCCTACGAGCAGTACTTC,TRBV2,-,-,TRBJ2-7
CASGLGTETGNTIYF,TGCGCCAGCGGGTTGGGGACAGAAACTGGAAACACCATATATTTT,TRBV5-1,TRBD1,-,TRBJ1-3
CASSLPDRGVNTEAFF,TGTGCCAGCAGTTTACCTGACAGGGGGGTGAACACTGAAGCTTTCTTT,TRBV28,TRBD1,once,TRBJ1-1
CASSTSSGSMYNEQFF,TGTGCCAGCAGCACTTCTAGCGGGAGTATGTACAATGAGCAGTTCTTC,TRBV25-1,TRBD2,-,TRBJ2-1
CASSWKAGDEDTQYF,TGCGCCAGCAGCTGGAAAGCGGGGGACGAAGATACGCAGTATTTT,TRBV5-1,TRBD2,-,TRBJ2-3
CASSFDPTGDVSGNTIYF,TGTGCCAGCAGTTTTGACCCAACAGGGGACGTCTCTGGAAACACCATATATTTT,TRBV28,TRBD1,-,TRBJ1-3
CASSWGTVNEKLFF,TGTGCCAGCAGCTGGGGGACAGTTAATGAAAAACTGTTTTTT,TRBV5-6,TRBD1,-,TRBJ1-4
CASSPRQVYNEQFF,TGCGCCAGCAGCCCCAGGCAGGTCTACAATGAGCAGTTCTTC,TRBV5-1,-,-,TRBJ2-1
CSASGTRWRYF,TGCAGTGCTTCCGGGACTAGGTGGAGGTACTTC,TRBV20-1,TRBD2,once,TRBJ2-4
CASSPRASGTGYNEQFF,TGTGCCAGCAGCCCCCGAGCGAGTGGGACTGGCTACAATGAGCAGTTCTTC,TRBV7-9,-,-,TRBJ2-1
CSVEVWGTYEQYF,TGCAGCGTTGAGGTATGGGGGACTTACGAGCAGTACTTC,TRBV29-1,-,-,TRBJ2-7
CASSPGTGTNSYEQYF,TGCGCCAGCAGCCCCGGGACAGGGACAAACTCCTACGAGCAGTACTTC,TRBV4-1,TRBD1,-,TRBJ2-7
CASSSPPTYEQYF,TGCGCCAGCAGCAGCCCCCCGACCTACGAGCAGTACTTC,TRBV5-1,-,-,TRBJ2-7
CASSNQGGVTEAFF,TGTGCCAGCAGCAACCAAGGAGGTGTCACTGAAGCTTTCTTT,TRBV28,-,few,TRBJ1-1
CAWRPGLAETPYEQYF,TGTGCCTGGAGGCCGGGACTAGCGGAAACGCCTTACGAGCAGTACTTC,TRBV30,TRBD2,-,TRBJ2-7
CASSPGGLPLSGCEKLFF,TGTGCCAGCAGTCCTGGGGGACTCCCCTTGTCCGGTTGTGAAAAACTGTTTTTT,TRBV6-4,-,-,TRBJ1-4
CASSQDAGDYEQYF,TGCGCCAGCAGCCAAGATGCCGGGGACTACGAGCAGTACTTC,TRBV4-3,-,-,TRBJ2-7
CASSTSGQETQYF,TGTGCCAGCAGTACTAGCGGCCAGGAGACCCAGTACTTC,TRBV7-3,TRBD2,-,TRBJ2-5
CASSMVPRGYGYTF,TGTGCCAGCAGTATGGTGCCCAGGGGGTATGGCTACACCTTC,TRBV28,TRBD1,once,TRBJ1-2
CASSLLRGGQTGELFF,TGTGCCAGCAGCTTATTGCGGGGGGGACAAACCGGGGAGCTGTTTTTT,TRBV7-3,TRBD2,-,TRBJ2-2
CASSLIQGRNQPQHF,TGTGCCAGCAGCCTCATACAGGGAAGAAATCAGCCCCAGCATTTT,TRBV6-5,-,-,TRBJ1-5
CASSLNLLSEQFF,TGCGCCAGCAGCTTGAACTTACTCTCTGAGCAGTTCTTC,TRBV5-1,-,-,TRBJ2-1
CASRGFSGANVLTF,TGTGCCAGCCGAGGTTTCTCTGGGGCCAACGTCCTGACTTTC,TRBV27,-,-,TRBJ2-6
CASSPIPGGRPDTQYF,TGTGCCAGCTCACCAATTCCGGGGGGCCGGCCAGATACGCAGTATTTT,TRBV18,-,-,TRBJ2-3
CASSYEGWTEAFF,TGTGCCAGCAGTTATGAGGGTTGGACTGAAGCTTTCTTT,TRBV6-5,-,-,TRBJ1-1
CASSLGQGIYEQYF,TGTGCCAGCAGCTTGGGACAGGGTATCTACGAGCAGTACTTC,TRBV7-2,TRBD1,once,TRBJ2-7
CASSSSGGWTGELFF,TGTGCCAGCAGCTCGTCGGGGGGATGGACCGGGGAGCTGTTTTTT,TRBV7-3,TRBD2,-,TRBJ2-2
CASSAGGVSGANVLTF,TGTGCCAGCAGTGCCGGAGGGGTTTCCGGGGCCAACGTCCTGACTTTC,TRBV6-4,-,few,TRBJ2-6
CASSPGTSGLYTDTQYF,TGCGCCAGCAGCCCCGGGACTAGCGGTCTTTACACAGATACGCAGTATTTT,TRBV4-1,TRBD2,-,TRBJ2-3
CASSPTGLVYEQYF,TGTGCCAGCAGCCCGACGGGACTAGTCTACGAGCAGTACTTC,TRBV5-4,TRBD2,few,TRBJ2-7
CASSLIQGVSYEQYF,TGCGCCAGCAGCTTGATCCAGGGGGTGTCCTACGAGCAGTACTTC,TRBV5-1,TRBD1,-,TRBJ2-7
CASSPGLAGGLRTDTQYF,TGTGCCAGCAGCCCCGGACTAGCGGGAGGGCTGAGGACAGATACGCAGTATTTT,TRBV13,TRBD2,-,TRBJ2-3